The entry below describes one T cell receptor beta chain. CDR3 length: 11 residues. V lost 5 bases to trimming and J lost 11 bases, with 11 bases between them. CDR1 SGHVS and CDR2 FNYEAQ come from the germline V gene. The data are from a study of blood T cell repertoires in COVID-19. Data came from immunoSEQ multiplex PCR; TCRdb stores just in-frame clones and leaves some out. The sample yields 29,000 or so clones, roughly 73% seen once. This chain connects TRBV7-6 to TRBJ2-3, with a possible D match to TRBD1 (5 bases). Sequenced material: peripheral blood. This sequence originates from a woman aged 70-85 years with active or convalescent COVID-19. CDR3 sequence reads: CASSGQNWQYF. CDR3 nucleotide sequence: TGTGCCAGCAGCGGACAAAACTGGCAGTATTTT.